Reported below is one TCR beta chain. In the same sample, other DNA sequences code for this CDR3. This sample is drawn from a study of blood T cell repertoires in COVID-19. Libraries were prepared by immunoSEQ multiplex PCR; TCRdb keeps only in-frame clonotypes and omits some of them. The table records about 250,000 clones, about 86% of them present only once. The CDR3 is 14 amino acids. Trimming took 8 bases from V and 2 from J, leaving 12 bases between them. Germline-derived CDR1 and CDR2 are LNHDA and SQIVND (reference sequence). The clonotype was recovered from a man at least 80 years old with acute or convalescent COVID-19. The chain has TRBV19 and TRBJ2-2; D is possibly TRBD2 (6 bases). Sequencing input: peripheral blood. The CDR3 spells CASSAGLNTGELFF. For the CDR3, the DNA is TGTGCCAGTTCGGCAGGACTAAACACCGGGGAGCTGTTTTTT.